This entry concerns a single T cell receptor beta chain. Generated by immunoSEQ multiplex PCR, the TCRdb table keeps only in-frame clones and is missing some. The sample has 35,000 to 45,000 clones; roughly nine tenths are singletons. The data belong to a study of T cell changes during pregnancy in multiple sclerosis. Germline V gene data show CDR1 as GTSNPN and CDR2 as SVGIG (reference sequence). Trimming took 6 bases from V and 5 from J; bases not matched to a gene: 10. The CDR3 is made up of 14 amino acids. Sequencing used CD4+ T cells from peripheral blood mononuclear cells, obtained in the first trimester of pregnancy. The chain joins TRBV30 to TRBJ1-1; 9 bases agree with TRBD1. This receptor was identified in a female donor with multiple sclerosis, enrolled in a pregnancy study. The CDR3, as DNA: TGTGCCTGTATTTACAGGGGGCGAGTTACTGAAGCTTTCTTT. It yields the protein CACIYRGRVTEAFF.